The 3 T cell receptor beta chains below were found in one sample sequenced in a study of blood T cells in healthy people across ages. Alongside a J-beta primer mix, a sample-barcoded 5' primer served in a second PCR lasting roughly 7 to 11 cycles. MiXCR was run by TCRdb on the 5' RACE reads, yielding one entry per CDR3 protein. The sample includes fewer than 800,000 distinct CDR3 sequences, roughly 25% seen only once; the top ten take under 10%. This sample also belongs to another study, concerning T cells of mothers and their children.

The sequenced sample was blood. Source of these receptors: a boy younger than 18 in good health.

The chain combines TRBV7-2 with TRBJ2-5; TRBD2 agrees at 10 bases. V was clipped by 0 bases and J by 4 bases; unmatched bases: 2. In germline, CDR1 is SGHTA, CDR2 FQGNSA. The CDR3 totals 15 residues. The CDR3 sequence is CASSLASGGLETQYF. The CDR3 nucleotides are TGTGCCAGCAGCTTAGCTAGCGGGGGGTTAGAGACCCAGTACTTC. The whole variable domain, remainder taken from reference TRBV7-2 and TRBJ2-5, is GAGVSQSPSNKVTEKGKDVELRCDPISGHTALYWYRQSLGQGLEFLIYFQGNSAPDKSGLPSDRFSAERTGGSVSTLTIQRTQQEDSAVYLCASSLASGGLETQYFGPGTRLLVL.

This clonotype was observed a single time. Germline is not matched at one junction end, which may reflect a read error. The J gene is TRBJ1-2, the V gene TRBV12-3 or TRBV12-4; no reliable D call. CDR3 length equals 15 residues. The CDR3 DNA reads TGTGCCAACAGTTTAAAGGGTGAGGTGCCGTCTGGCTACACCTTC. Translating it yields CANSLKGEVPSGYTF.

CDR3 sequence: CSAREWRTDTQYF. The CDR3 coding sequence is TGCAGTGCTAGAGAATGGAGAACAGATACGCAGTATTTT. The V and J genes are TRBV20-1 and TRBJ2-3, with unresolved D. Germline V gene data show CDR1 as DFQATT and CDR2 as SNEGSKA (reference sequence). V gave up 0 bases and J gave up 3 bases, with 7 bases separating them. The length of the CDR3 is 13 residues.